This TCR beta chain was identified during a study of CD8 T cells in Susac syndrome. The wider study: When blood was collected, patients with Susac syndrome were therapy-naive, were taking corticosteroids, or were receiving intravenous immunoglobulin alone. Study results and limitations: It was acknowledged by the study that relatively few individuals were included in its TCR sequencing and HLA analysis.

On this clonotype itself: What it binds is not known.

The CDR3 runs to 15 residues. V shed 5 bases and J 6 bases; nucleotides not matched to a gene: 5. In germline, CDR1 is SEHNR, CDR2 FQNEAQ (reference sequence). An amount of RNA that ranged from roughly 0.45 to 1 ug was reverse transcribed with random hexamers. Amplification of TCR beta CDR3 used immunoSEQ multiplex PCR across 54 Vbeta and 13 Jbeta. TCRdb itself ran the immunoSEQ multiplex PCR reads through MiXCR, one entry per CDR3 protein. The data contain 130,000 or so distinct CDR3 sequences, roughly 94% of them seen just once; the ten biggest clones take up about 0.27%. The receptor comes from a human donor with Susac syndrome. The V and J genes are TRBV7-9 and TRBJ2-6, with TRBD1 identical over 9 bases. The sequencing input was CD8+ T cells from PBMCs. The CDR3 nucleotides are TGTGCCAGCAGCCCAAGACAGGGGGTGGCCAACGTCCTGACTTTC. Protein sequence: CASSPRQGVANVLTF. The full variable domain, rest sourced from reference TRBV7-9 and TRBJ2-6, is DTGVSQNPRHKITKRGQNVTFRCDPISEHNRLYWYRQTLGQGPEFLTYFQNEAQLEKSRLLSDRFSAERPKGSFSTLEIQRTEQGDSAMYLCASSPRQGVANVLTFGAGSRLTVL.